This T cell receptor beta chain was sequenced for a study of blood T cell repertoires in COVID-19. Authors' processing steps: The assay estimated nucleated cells by amplifying reference gene primers. Assay used: immunoSEQ multiplex PCR; TCRdb lists only in-frame clones, some missing. D and trimming were read from the DNA, whereas the V and J calls and clone size are those reported in that table. The sample contains a few hundred thousand clones, roughly 86% of which appear only once. The CDR3 runs to 21 residues. Germline V gives CDR1 SSHAT, CDR2 FNYEAQ (reference sequence). Exposed enrollees had met someone with a PCR-confirmed or clinician-diagnosed COVID-19 case at some point within the 2 weeks before study entry. As regards this clone: Compared with germline, one end of the junction differs, possibly owing to a read error.

Input material: PBMCs or T cells enriched from blood (not recorded which). The sequence came from a woman aged 50 to 60 who had been exposed to COVID-19. This chain links TRBV7-7 with TRBJ1-3, with D possibly TRBD1 on 5 matching bases. The CDR3 nucleotides read TGTGCTAGCAGCTTAGGTACGGGGGATCCAGTTGTCGTAAAACTTGGAAACACCATATATTTT. Encoded protein: CASSLGTGDPVVVKLGNTIYF.